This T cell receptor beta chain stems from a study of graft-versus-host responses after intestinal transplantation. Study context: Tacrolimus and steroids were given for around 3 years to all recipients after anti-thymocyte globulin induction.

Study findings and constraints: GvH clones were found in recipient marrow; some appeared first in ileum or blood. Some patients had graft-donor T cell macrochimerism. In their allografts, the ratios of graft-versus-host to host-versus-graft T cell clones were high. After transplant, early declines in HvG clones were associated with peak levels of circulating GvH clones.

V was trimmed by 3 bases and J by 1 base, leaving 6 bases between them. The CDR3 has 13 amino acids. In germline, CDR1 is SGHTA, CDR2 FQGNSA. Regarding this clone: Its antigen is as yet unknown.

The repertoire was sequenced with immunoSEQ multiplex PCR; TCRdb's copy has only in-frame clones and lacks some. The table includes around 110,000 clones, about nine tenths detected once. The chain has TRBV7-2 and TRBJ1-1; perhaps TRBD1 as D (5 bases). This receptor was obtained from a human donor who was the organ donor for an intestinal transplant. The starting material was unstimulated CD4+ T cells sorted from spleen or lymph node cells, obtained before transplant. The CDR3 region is CASSFGGNTEAFF. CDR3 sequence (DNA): TGTGCCAGCAGCTTCGGGGGGAACACTGAAGCTTTCTTT. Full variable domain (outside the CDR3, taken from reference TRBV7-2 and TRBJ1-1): GAGVSQSPSNKVTEKGKDVELRCDPISGHTALYWYRQSLGQGLEFLIYFQGNSAPDKSGLPSDRFSAERTGGSVSTLTIQRTQQEDSAVYLCASSFGGNTEAFFGQGTRLTVV.